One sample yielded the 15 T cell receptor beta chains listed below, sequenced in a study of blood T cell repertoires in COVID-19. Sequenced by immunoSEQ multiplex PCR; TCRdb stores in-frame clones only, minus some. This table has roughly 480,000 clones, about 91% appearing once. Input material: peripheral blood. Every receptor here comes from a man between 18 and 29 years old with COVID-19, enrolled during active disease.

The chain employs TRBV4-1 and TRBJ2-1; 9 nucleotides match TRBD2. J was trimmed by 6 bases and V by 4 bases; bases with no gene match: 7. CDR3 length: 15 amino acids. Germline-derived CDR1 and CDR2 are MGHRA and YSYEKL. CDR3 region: CASSLGLAQLNEQFF. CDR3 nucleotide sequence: TGCGCCAGCAGCCTGGGACTAGCTCAGCTCAATGAGCAGTTCTTC.

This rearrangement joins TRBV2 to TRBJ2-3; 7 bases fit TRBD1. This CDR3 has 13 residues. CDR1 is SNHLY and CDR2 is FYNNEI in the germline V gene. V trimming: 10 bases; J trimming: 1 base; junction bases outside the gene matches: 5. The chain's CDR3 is CAIEDRGTDTQYF. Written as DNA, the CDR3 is TGTGCCATCGAAGACAGGGGCACAGATACGCAGTATTTT.

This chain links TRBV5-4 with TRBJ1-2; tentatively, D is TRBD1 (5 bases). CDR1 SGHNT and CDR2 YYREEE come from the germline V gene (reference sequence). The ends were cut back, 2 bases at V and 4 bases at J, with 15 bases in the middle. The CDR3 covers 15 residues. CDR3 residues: CASSLRGLVAYGYTF. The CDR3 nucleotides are TGTGCCAGCAGCTTAAGGGGATTAGTGGCCTATGGCTACACCTTC. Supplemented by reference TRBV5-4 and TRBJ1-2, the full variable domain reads ETGVTQSPTHLIKTRGQQVTLRCSSQSGHNTVSWYQQALGQGPQFIFQYYREEENGRGNFPPRFSGLQFPNYSSELNVNALELDDSALYLCASSLRGLVAYGYTFGSGTRLTVV.

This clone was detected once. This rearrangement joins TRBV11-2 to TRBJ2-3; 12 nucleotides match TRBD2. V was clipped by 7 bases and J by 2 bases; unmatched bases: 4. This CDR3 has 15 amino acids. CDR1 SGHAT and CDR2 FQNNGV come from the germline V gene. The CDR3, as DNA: TGTGCCAGCACCCGGACTAGCGGGGCCACAGATACGCAGTATTTT. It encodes CASTRTSGATDTQYF.

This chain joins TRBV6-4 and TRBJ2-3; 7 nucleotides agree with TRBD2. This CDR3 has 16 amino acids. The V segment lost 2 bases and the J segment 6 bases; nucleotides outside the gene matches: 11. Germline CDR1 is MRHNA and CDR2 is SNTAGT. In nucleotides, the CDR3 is TGTGCCAGCAGTGACAAGGCGGGAGATGCGTCCGATACGCAGTATTTT. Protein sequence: CASSDKAGDASDTQYF.

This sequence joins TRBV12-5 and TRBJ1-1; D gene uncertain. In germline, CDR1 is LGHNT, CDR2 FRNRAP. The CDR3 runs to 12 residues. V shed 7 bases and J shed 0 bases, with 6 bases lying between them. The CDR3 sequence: CASAPLNTEAFF. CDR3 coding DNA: TGTGCTAGTGCCCCTCTGAACACTGAAGCTTTCTTT.

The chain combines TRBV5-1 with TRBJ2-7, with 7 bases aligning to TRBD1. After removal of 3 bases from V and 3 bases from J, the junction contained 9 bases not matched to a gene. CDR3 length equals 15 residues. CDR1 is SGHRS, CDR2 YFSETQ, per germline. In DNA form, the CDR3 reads TGCGCCAGCAGCTCAGCCGGGACAGTCCTCTACGAGCAGTACTTC. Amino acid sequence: CASSSAGTVLYEQYF.

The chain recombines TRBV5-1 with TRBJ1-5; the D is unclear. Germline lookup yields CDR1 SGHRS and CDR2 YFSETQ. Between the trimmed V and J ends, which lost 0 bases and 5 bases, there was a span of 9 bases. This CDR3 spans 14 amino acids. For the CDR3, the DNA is TGCGCCAGCAGCTTGGAGGGAGGAGATCAGCCCCAGCATTTT. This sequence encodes CASSLEGGDQPQHF.

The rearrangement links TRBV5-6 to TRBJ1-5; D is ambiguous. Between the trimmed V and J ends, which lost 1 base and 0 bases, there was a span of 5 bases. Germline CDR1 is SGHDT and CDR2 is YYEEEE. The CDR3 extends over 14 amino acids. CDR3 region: CASSLRGSNQPQHF. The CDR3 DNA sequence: TGTGCCAGCAGCTTGCGGGGTAGCAATCAGCCCCAGCATTTT.

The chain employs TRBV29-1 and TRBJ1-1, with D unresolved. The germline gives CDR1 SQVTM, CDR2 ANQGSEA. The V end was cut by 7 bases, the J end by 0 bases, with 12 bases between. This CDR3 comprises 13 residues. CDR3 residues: CSAGRGMNTEAFF. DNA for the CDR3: TGCAGCGCCGGACGGGGAATGAACACTGAAGCTTTCTTT.

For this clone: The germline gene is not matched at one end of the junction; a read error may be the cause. The CDR3 is CAGSLWHGTGNWGEQYF. CDR3 bases: TGTGCCGGCAGCTTATGGCATGGGACAGGGAATTGGGGCGAGCAGTACTTC. The rearrangement uses TRBV7-6 and TRBJ2-7; TRBD1 aligns across 9 bases. The length of the CDR3 is 17 residues. Germline values: CDR1 SGHVS, CDR2 FNYEAQ.

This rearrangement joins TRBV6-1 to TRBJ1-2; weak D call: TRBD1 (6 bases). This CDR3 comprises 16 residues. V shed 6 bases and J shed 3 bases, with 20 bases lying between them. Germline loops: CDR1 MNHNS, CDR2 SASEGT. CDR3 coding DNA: TGTGCCAGCAGGGAACCCTCAGGGGTGGGGGACTATGGCTACACCTTC. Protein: CASREPSGVGDYGYTF.

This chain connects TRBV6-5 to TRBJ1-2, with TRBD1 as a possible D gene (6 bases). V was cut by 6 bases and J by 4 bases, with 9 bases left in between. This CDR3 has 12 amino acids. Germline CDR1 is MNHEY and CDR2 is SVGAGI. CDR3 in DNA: TGTGCCAGCAGGGACAGAGGCTATGGCTACACCTTC. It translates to CASRDRGYGYTF.

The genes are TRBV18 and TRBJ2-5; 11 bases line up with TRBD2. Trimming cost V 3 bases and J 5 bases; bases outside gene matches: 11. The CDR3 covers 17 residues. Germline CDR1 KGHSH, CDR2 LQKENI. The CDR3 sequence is CASSPLPSGGLVETQYF. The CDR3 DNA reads TGTGCCAGCTCACCCCTCCCTAGCGGGGGGTTGGTTGAGACCCAGTACTTC. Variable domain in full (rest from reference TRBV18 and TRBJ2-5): NAGVMQNPRHLVRRRGQEARLRCSPMKGHSHVYWYRQLPEEGLKFMVYLQKENIIDESGMPKERFSAEFPKEGPSILRIQQVVRGDSAAYFCASSPLPSGGLVETQYFGPGTRLLVL.

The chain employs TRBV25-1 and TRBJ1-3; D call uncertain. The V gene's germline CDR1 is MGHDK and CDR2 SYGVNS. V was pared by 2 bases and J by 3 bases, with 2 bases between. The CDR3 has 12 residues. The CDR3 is CASSELGNTIYF. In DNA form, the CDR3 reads TGTGCCAGCAGTGAACTTGGAAACACCATATATTTT.